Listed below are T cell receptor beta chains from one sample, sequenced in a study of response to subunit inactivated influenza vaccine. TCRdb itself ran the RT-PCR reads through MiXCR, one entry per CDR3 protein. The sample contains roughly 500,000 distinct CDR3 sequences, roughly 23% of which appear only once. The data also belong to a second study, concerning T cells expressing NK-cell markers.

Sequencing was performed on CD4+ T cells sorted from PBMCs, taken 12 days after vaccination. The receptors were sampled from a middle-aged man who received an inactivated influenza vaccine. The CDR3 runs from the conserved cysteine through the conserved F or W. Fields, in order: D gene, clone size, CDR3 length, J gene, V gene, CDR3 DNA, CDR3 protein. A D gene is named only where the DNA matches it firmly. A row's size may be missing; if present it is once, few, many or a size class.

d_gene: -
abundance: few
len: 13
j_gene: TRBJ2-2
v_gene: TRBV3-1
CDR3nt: TGTGCCAGCAGCCAGGTAGAGTCCGGGGAGCTGTTTTTT
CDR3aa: CASSQVESGELFF

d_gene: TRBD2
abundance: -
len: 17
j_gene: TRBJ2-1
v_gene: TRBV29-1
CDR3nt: TGCAGCGTTAGCCTGATAGCGGGAGAGCGGTCCTACAATGAGCAGTTCTTC
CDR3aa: CSVSLIAGERSYNEQFF

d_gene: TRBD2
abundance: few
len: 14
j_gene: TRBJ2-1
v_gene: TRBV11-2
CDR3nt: TGTGCCAGCAGCTTAGAAAGGACTAGCAATGAGCAGTTCTTC
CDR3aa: CASSLERTSNEQFF

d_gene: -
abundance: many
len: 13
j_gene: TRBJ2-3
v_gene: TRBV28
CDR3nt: TGTGCCAGCAGTTACGGGAGCACAGATACGCAGTATTTT
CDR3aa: CASSYGSTDTQYF

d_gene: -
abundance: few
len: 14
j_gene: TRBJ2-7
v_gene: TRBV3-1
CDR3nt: TGTGCCAGCAGCCGGCCGGGAAGAGGTTTCGAGCAGTACTTC
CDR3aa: CASSRPGRGFEQYF

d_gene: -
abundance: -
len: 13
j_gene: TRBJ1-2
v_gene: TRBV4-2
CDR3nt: TGTGCCAGCAGCCAACAGACTCCGAGGGGCTACACCTTC
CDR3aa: CASSQQTPRGYTF

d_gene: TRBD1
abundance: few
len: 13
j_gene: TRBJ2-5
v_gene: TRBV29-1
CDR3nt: TGCAGCGGTTACGATCAGGGGGCCGGGACCCAGTACTTC
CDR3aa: CSGYDQGAGTQYF

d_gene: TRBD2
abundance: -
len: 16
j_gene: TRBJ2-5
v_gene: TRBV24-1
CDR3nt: TGTGCCACCAGTGACCGACTAGCGGGAGCCTCGGAGACCCAGTACTTC
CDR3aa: CATSDRLAGASETQYF

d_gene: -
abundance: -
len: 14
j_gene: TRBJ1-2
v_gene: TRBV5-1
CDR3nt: TGCGCCAGCAGCTTGGCCGGAGGGACCAATGGCTACACCTTC
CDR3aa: CASSLAGGTNGYTF

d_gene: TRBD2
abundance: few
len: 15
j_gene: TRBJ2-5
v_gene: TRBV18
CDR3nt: TGTGCCAGCTCACCCTCGACTAGCGGGGTAGAGACCCAGTACTTC
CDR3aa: CASSPSTSGVETQYF

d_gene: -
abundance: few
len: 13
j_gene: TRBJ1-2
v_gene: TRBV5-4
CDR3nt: TGTGCCAGCAGCTTGGTGTCAGGAGATGGCTACACCTTC
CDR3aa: CASSLVSGDGYTF

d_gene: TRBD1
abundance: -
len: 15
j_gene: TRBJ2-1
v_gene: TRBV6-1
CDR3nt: TGTGCCAGCAGAGAGACAGGGGGCCGAAACAATGAGCAGTTCTTC
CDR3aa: CASRETGGRNNEQFF

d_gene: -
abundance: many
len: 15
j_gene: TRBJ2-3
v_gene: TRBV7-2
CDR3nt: TGTGCCAGCAGCACCCTGGGGGGCGGCGCAGATACGCAGTATTTT
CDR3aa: CASSTLGGGADTQYF

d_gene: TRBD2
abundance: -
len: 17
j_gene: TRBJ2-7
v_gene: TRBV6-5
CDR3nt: TGTGCCAGCAGTTACTCGTGGGGAGCTAGCGGGGTCTACGAGCAGTACTTC
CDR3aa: CASSYSWGASGVYEQYF

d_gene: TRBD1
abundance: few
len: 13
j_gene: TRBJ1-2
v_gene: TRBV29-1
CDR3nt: TGCAGCGTTGAGATGGGACAGAGATATGGCTACACCTTC
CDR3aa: CSVEMGQRYGYTF

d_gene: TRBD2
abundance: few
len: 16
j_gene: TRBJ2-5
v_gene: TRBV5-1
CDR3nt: TGCGCCAGCAGCTTCGAACTAGCGGGGGCCCAAGAGACCCAGTACTTC
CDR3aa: CASSFELAGAQETQYF

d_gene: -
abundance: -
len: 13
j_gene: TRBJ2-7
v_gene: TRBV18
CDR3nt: TGTGCCAGCTCACGGGAGACCTCCTACGAGCAGTACTTC
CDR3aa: CASSRETSYEQYF

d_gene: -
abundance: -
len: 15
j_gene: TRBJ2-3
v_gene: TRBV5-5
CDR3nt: TGTGCCAGCAGTATGAAAGCTCTGGGCACAGATACGCAGTATTTT
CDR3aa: CASSMKALGTDTQYF

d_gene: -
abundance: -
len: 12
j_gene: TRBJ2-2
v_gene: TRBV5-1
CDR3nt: TGCGCCAGCAGGACAGTTACCGGGGAGCTGTTTTTT
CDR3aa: CASRTVTGELFF

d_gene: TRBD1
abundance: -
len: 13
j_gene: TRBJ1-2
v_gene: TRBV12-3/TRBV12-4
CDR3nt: TGTGCCAGCAGACGACAGGGTACGGATGGCTACACCTTC
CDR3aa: CASRRQGTDGYTF

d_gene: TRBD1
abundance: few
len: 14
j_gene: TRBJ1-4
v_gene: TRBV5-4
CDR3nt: TGTGCCAGCAGCTTTCGGGACAGGGGGGAAAAACTGTTTTTT
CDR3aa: CASSFRDRGEKLFF

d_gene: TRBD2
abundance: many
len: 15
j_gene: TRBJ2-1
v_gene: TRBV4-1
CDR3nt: TGCGCCAGCAGCCAAGATAGCGGGGGGGCGGGTGAGCAGTTCTTC
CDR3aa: CASSQDSGGAGEQFF

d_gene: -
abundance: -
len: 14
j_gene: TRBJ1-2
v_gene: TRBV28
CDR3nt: TGTGCCAGCAGTTTAATTCGGGGGAGCTATGGCTACACCTTC
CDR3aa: CASSLIRGSYGYTF

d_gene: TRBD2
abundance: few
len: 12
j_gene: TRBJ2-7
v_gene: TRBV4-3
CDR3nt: TGCGCCAGCAGCCAAAACGGGGGGGAGCAGTACTTC
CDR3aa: CASSQNGGEQYF

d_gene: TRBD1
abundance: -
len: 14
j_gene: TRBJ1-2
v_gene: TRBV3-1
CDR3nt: TGTGCCAGCAGTCAGGGGCACAGGGGCTCTGGCTACACCTTC
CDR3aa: CASSQGHRGSGYTF

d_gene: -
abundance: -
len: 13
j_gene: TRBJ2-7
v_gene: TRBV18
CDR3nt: TGTGCCAGCTCACCCGGATGGGTTGTAGAGCAGTACTTC
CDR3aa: CASSPGWVVEQYF

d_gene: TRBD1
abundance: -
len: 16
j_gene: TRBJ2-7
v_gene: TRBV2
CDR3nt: TGTGCCAGCAGCCATCCCCTGAGACAGGGCGCCTACGAGCAGTACTTC
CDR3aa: CASSHPLRQGAYEQYF

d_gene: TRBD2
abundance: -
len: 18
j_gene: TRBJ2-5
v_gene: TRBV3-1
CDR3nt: TGTGCCAGCAGCCAAGTTATAGCGGGAGCGTTATTTCAAGAGACCCAGTACTTC
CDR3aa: CASSQVIAGALFQETQYF

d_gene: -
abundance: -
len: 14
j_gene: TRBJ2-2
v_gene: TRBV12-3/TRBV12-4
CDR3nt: TGTGCCAGCAGTGGGACCAGGGGCACCGGGGAGCTGTTTTTT
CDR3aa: CASSGTRGTGELFF

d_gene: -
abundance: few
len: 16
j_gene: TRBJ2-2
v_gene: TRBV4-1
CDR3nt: TGCGCCAGCAGCCAAGGGGGGAGGTCGAACACCGGGGAGCTGTTTTTT
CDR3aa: CASSQGGRSNTGELFF

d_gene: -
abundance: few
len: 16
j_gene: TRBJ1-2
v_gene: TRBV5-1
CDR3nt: TGCGCCAGCAGCTCGGGAGCAGGGCTATTGGGCTATGGCTACACCTTC
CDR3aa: CASSSGAGLLGYGYTF

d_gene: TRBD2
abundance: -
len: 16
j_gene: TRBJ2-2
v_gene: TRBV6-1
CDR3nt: TGTGCCAGCACCCTTCTGGGCGGGGGGGCCCCCGGGGAGCTGTTTTTT
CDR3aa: CASTLLGGGAPGELFF

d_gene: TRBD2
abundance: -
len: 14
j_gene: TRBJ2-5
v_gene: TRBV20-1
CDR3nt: TGCAGTGCTAGGGAAGGGGGGACTAGCGGAGACCAGTACTTC
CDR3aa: CSAREGGTSGDQYF

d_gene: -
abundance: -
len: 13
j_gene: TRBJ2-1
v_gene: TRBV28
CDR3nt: TGTGCCAGCAGTTTAACTGCGGCCAATGAGCAGTTCTTC
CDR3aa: CASSLTAANEQFF

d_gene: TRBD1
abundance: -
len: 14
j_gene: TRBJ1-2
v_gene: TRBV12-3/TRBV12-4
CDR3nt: TGTGCCAGCAGCACTGGGACAGCCAACTATGGCTACACCTTC
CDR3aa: CASSTGTANYGYTF